The rows below give T cell receptor beta chains drawn from one sample of a study of blood T cell repertoires in COVID-19. Here immunoSEQ multiplex PCR was the method, and the copy in TCRdb shows in-frame clones only, minus some. The data hold about 120,000 clones, with around four fifths observed a single time. Sample: peripheral blood. These receptors were taken from a man in his sixties with active or convalescent COVID-19. Each CDR3 is given with its conserved first and last residue. The order of the fields is D gene, J gene, clone size, V gene, CDR3 protein, CDR3 DNA. D genes are given only for firm matches. Size tells how often a clone was seen (once, few, many) or the class of an expanded clone, and some rows leave it out.

>TRBD2|TRBJ2-1|.|TRBV5-1
CASTYSGRYNEQFF
TGCGCCAGCACTTATAGCGGGAGGTACAATGAGCAGTTCTTC
>.|TRBJ1-1|.|TRBV5-1
CASRIDTNTEAFF
TGCGCCAGCAGGATCGATACTAACACTGAAGCTTTCTTT
>TRBD2|TRBJ2-7|.|TRBV28
CASSFGGSSYEQYF
TGTGCCAGCAGTTTTGGCGGGAGCTCCTACGAGCAGTACTTC
>TRBD1|TRBJ2-1|.|TRBV2
CASRLLRDRGPTEQFF
TGTGCCAGCAGACTCCTCCGGGACAGGGGTCCCACTGAGCAGTTCTTC
>TRBD2|TRBJ2-1|.|TRBV28
CASSLRLAGVNEQFF
TGTGCCAGCAGTTTACGACTAGCGGGAGTAAATGAGCAGTTCTTC
>TRBD2|TRBJ2-5|.|TRBV3-1/TRBV3-2
CASSQSSGRAQETQYF
TGTGCCAGCAGCCAGAGTAGCGGGAGGGCCCAAGAGACCCAGTACTTC
>TRBD1|TRBJ2-2|.|TRBV5-1
CASSLQGAVTGELFF
TGCGCCAGCAGCCTACAGGGGGCTGTCACCGGGGAGCTGTTTTTT
>.|TRBJ1-2|few|TRBV20-1
CSASDMHGTGSYGYTF
TGCAGTGCTAGTGATATGCATGGGACCGGGAGCTATGGCTACACCTTC
>.|TRBJ2-1|.|TRBV19
CASSIGSGLHNEQFF
TGTGCCAGTAGTATCGGCAGCGGGCTCCACAATGAGCAGTTCTTC
>.|TRBJ2-3|once|TRBV21-1
CASSKVDPGQGGDTQYF
TGTGCCAGCAGCAAAGTGGACCCGGGACAGGGGGGGGATACGCAGTATTTT
>.|TRBJ1-4|.|TRBV3-1/TRBV3-2
CASSQNAAGLFF
TGTGCCAGCAGCCAAAATGCTGCCGGACTGTTTTTT
>TRBD2|TRBJ2-5|.|TRBV9
CASSVGTSGETQYF
TGTGCCAGCAGCGTAGGGACTAGCGGAGAGACCCAGTACTTC
>.|TRBJ1-2|.|TRBV10-2
CASSVGVAGYTF
TGCGCCAGCAGTGTGGGAGTGGCTGGCTACACCTTC
>.|TRBJ1-4|.|TRBV6-5
CASGPRDEKLFF
TGTGCCAGCGGACCGCGGGATGAAAAACTGTTTTTT
>TRBD2|TRBJ2-1|.|TRBV11-1
CASSSVGGEGNEQFF
TGTGCCAGCAGCTCAGTCGGGGGGGAAGGCAATGAGCAGTTCTTC
>.|TRBJ2-3|.|TRBV6-1
CASSETYSTDTQYF
TGTGCCAGCAGTGAAACTTATAGCACAGATACGCAGTATTTT
>TRBD1|TRBJ2-2|.|TRBV7-3
CASSLLQGATGELFF
TGTGCCAGCAGCTTATTGCAGGGGGCGACCGGGGAGCTGTTTTTT
>.|TRBJ1-3|.|TRBV6-6
CASSYSQGILGNTIYF
TGTGCCAGCAGTTACTCGCAGGGAATCCTCGGAAACACCATATATTTT
>.|TRBJ2-7|.|TRBV5-1
CASSLSRSSYEQYF
TGCGCCAGCAGCTTATCCAGGTCCTCCTACGAGCAGTACTTC
>TRBD1|TRBJ2-1|.|TRBV2
CATRPGQGNNEQFF
TGTGCCACCCGACCGGGACAGGGGAACAATGAGCAGTTCTTC
>TRBD1|TRBJ1-1|.|TRBV5-1
CASSDGTGVLSEAFF
TGCGCCAGCAGCGACGGGACAGGGGTTTTATCTGAAGCTTTCTTT
>TRBD2|TRBJ2-7|.|TRBV7-2
CASSLAGGPYEQYF
TGTGCCAGCAGCTTAGCGGGAGGGCCCTACGAGCAGTACTTC
>.|TRBJ2-7|.|TRBV5-1
CASSSPHWDTTSYEQYF
TGCGCCAGCAGCTCCCCTCACTGGGACACCACATCCTACGAGCAGTACTTC
>TRBD2|TRBJ2-7|once|TRBV5-1
CASSPGGSGRVIYEQYF
TGCGCCAGCAGCCCGGGGGGTAGCGGGAGGGTCATCTACGAGCAGTACTTC
>TRBD1|TRBJ2-5|.|TRBV7-9
CASSFGQGGEETQYF
TGTGCCAGCAGTTTCGGACAGGGCGGGGAGGAGACCCAGTACTTC
>TRBD2|TRBJ2-1|.|TRBV4-1
CASSQGPLAGKSYNEQFF
TGCGCCAGCAGCCAAGGGCCATTAGCGGGAAAAAGTTACAATGAGCAGTTCTTC
>TRBD1|TRBJ2-2|.|TRBV11-3
CASSSGTDNTGELFF
TGTGCCAGCAGCTCAGGGACAGATAACACCGGGGAGCTGTTTTTT
>TRBD1|TRBJ2-6|.|TRBV5-4
CASSLGQGAGGANVLTF
TGTGCCAGCAGCTTGGGGCAGGGGGCTGGTGGGGCCAACGTCCTGACTTTC
>TRBD1|TRBJ2-7|.|TRBV28
CASRVRTGTGSYEQYF
TGTGCCAGCAGAGTGAGGACCGGGACAGGCTCCTACGAGCAGTACTTC
>.|TRBJ2-1|few|TRBV5-6
CASSYTGWVYNEQFF
TGTGCCAGCAGCTACACAGGGTGGGTCTACAATGAGCAGTTCTTC
>.|TRBJ2-7|.|TRBV14
CASSQFGQGREQYF
TGTGCCAGCAGCCAATTCGGGCAGGGTAGGGAGCAGTACTTC
>.|TRBJ2-7|.|TRBV30
CAWSGGTHSYEQYF
TGTGCCTGGAGTGGGGGGACACACTCCTACGAGCAGTACTTC
>TRBD2|TRBJ2-5|.|TRBV28
CASTKGGSGRETQYF
TGTGCCAGCACCAAAGGGGGTAGCGGGAGAGAGACCCAGTACTTC
>.|TRBJ2-4|.|TRBV7-9
CASSLELGQGGKNIQYF
TGTGCCAGCAGCTTAGAACTGGGGCAGGGAGGCAAAAACATTCAGTACTTC
>TRBD1|TRBJ1-6|.|TRBV24-1
CATSDGQGANSPLHF
TGTGCCACCAGTGACGGACAGGGGGCAAATTCACCCCTCCACTTT
>TRBD2|TRBJ2-1|.|TRBV2
CASRILAGGNNEQFF
TGTGCCAGCAGAATACTAGCGGGAGGGAACAATGAGCAGTTCTTC
>.|TRBJ1-5|.|TRBV19
CASSAGRRKPQHF
TGTGCCAGTAGTGCAGGCAGGCGTAAGCCCCAGCATTTT
>.|TRBJ2-5|once|TRBV29-1
CSVPRRAESETQYF
TGCAGCGTCCCGAGGAGGGCAGAGTCAGAGACCCAGTACTTC
>TRBD1|TRBJ1-1|few|TRBV6-6
CASTVPGQGAEAFF
TGTGCCAGCACCGTACCGGGACAGGGGGCTGAAGCTTTCTTT
>.|TRBJ1-2|.|TRBV2
CASTPTGYGYTF
TGTGCCAGCACCCCGACAGGCTATGGCTACACCTTC
>TRBD2|TRBJ2-2|.|TRBV4-1
CASSQDSLAGVGELFF
TGCGCCAGCAGCCAAGACTCGCTAGCGGGAGTCGGGGAGCTGTTTTTT
>.|TRBJ2-7|.|TRBV6-5
CASSLQTSYEQYF
TGTGCCAGCAGTTTACAAACATCCTACGAGCAGTACTTC
>TRBD2|TRBJ2-1|.|TRBV4-3
CASSQDTSGFSYNEQFF
TGCGCCAGCAGCCAAGATACTAGCGGGTTCTCCTACAATGAGCAGTTCTTC
>.|TRBJ1-2|.|TRBV28
CASGGRTEINYGYTF
TGTGCCAGCGGGGGGAGGACGGAGATAAACTATGGCTACACCTTC
>TRBD2|TRBJ2-1|.|TRBV24-1
CATSGTTNNEQFF
TGTGCCACGTCCGGGACTACCAACAATGAGCAGTTCTTC
>TRBD2|TRBJ2-1|.|TRBV9
CASGSGGGHNEQFF
TGTGCCAGCGGGTCGGGGGGAGGACACAATGAGCAGTTCTTC
>TRBD1|TRBJ2-7|.|TRBV10-3
CATSQDGTGGHEQYF
TGTGCCACCTCGCAGGACGGGACAGGAGGCCACGAGCAGTACTTC
>.|TRBJ1-2|.|TRBV27
CASSAGFFEGYTF
TGTGCCAGCAGCGCAGGGTTTTTTGAAGGCTACACCTTC
>TRBD2|TRBJ2-1|.|TRBV5-5
CASTLRTSGSKGEQFF
TGTGCCAGCACCTTAAGGACTAGCGGGAGTAAGGGTGAGCAGTTCTTC
>TRBD1|TRBJ1-1|.|TRBV19
CASSRQGGNTEAFF
TGTGCCAGTAGTCGACAGGGTGGAAACACTGAAGCTTTCTTT
>.|TRBJ1-2|few|TRBV5-5
CASSLGQLGYTF
TGTGCCAGCAGCTTGGGACAGTTGGGCTACACCTTC